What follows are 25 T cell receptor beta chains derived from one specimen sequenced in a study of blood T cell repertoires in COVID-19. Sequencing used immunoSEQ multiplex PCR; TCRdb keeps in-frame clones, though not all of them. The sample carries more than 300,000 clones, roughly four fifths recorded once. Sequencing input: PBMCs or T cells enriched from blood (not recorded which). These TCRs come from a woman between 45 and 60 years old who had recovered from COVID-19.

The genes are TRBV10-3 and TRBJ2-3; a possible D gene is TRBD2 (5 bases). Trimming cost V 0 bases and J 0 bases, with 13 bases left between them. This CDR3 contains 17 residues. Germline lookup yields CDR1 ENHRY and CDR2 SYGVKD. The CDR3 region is CAISESRATTSTDTQYF. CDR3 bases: TGTGCCATCAGTGAGTCGCGGGCGACTACTAGCACAGATACGCAGTATTTT.

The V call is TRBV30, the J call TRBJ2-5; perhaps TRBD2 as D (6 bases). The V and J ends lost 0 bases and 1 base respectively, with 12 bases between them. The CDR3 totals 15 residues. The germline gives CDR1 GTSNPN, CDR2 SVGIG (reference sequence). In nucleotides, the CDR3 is TGTGCCTGGAGTGTTCTGGGGGGAACCCAAGAGACCCAGTACTTC. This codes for CAWSVLGGTQETQYF. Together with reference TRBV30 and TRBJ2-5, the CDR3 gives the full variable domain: SQTIHQWPATLVQPVGSPLSLECTVEGTSNPNLYWYRQAAGRGLQLLFYSVGIGQISSEVPQNLSASRPQDRQFILSSKKLLLSDSGFYLCAWSVLGGTQETQYFGPGTRLLVL.

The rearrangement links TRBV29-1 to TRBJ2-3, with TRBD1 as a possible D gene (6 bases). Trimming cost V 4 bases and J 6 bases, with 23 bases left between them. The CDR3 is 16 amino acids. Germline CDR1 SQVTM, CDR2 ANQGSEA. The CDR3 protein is CSVGPGHLMGKDTQYF. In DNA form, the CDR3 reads TGCAGCGTTGGCCCGGGACACTTGATGGGGAAGGATACGCAGTATTTT.

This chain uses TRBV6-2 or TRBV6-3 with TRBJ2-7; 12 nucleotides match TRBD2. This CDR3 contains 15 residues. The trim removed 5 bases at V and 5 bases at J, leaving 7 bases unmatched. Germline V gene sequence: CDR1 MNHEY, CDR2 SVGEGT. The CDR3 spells CASSTLAGGSNEQYF. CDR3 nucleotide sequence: TGTGCCAGCAGTACCCTAGCGGGAGGGAGCAACGAGCAGTACTTC.

The CDR3 protein is CASSPLPRGLEKLFF. The CDR3, as DNA: TGTGCCAGCTCACCCCTTCCCCGGGGTCTCGAAAAACTGTTTTTT. The rearrangement links TRBV18 to TRBJ1-4, with D hard to call. CDR3 size: 15 residues. V was cut by 3 bases and J by 8 bases, with 16 bases left in between. The germline V gene has CDR1 KGHSH and CDR2 LQKENI.

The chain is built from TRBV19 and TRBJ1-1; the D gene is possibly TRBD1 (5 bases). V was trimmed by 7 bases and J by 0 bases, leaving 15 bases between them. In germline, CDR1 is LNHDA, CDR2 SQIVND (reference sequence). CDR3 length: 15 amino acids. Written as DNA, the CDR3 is TGTGCCAGTACCCCTGGGGGGGAACTGAACACTGAAGCTTTCTTT. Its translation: CASTPGGELNTEAFF. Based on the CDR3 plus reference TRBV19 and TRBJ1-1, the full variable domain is DGGITQSPKYLFRKEGQNVTLSCEQNLNHDAMYWYRQDPGQGLRLIYYSQIVNDFQKGDIAEGYSVSREKKESFPLTVTSAQKNPTAFYLCASTPGGELNTEAFFGQGTRLTVV.

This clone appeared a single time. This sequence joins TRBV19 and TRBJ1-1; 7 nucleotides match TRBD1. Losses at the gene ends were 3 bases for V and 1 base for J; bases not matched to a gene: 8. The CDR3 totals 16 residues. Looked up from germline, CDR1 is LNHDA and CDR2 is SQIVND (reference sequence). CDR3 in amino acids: CASSIGWGQKNTEAFF. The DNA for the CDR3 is TGTGCCAGTAGTATCGGGTGGGGACAGAAGAACACTGAAGCTTTCTTT.

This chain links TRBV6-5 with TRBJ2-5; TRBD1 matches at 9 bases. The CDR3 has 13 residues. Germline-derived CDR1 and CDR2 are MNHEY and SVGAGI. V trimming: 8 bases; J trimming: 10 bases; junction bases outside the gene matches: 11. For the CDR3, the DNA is TGTGCCAGCCGTCCGCGGGGACAGGGAATCCAGTACTTC. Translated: CASRPRGQGIQYF.

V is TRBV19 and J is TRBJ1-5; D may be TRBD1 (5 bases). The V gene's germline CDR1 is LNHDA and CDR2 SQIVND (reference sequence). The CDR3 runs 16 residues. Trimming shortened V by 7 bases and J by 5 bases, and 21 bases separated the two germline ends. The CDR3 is CASTRLGGALDQPQHF. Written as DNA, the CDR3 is TGTGCCAGTACACGACTAGGAGGGGCCTTGGATCAGCCCCAGCATTTT.

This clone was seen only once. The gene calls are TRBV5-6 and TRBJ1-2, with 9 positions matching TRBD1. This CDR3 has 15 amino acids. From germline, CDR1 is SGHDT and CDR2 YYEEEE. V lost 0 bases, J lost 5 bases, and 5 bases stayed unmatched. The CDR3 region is CASSLEDRGSYGYTF. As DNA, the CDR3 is TGTGCCAGCAGCTTGGAGGACAGGGGAAGTTATGGCTACACCTTC.

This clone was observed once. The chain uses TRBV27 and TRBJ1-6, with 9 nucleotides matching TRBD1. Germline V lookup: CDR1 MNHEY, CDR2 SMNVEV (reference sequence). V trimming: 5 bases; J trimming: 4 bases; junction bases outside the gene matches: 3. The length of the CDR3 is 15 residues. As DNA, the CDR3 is TGTGCCAGCAGTCGGACAGGGGAATATAATTCACCCCTCCACTTT. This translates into CASSRTGEYNSPLHF.

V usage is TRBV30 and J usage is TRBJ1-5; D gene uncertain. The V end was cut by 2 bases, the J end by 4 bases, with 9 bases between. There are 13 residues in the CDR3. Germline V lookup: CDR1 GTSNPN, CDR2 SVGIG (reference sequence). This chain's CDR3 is CAWSLPGNQPQHF. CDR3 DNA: TGTGCCTGGAGTCTACCCGGGAATCAGCCCCAGCATTTT.

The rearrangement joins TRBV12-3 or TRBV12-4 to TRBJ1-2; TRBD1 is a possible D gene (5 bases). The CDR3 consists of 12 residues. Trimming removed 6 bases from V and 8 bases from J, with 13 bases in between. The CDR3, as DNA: TGTGCCAGCAGCGGACCGACAGCAGGCTACACCTTC. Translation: CASSGPTAGYTF.

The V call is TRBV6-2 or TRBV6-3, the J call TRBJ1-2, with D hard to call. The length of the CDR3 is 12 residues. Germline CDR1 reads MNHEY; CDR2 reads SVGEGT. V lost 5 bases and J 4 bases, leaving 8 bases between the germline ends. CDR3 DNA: TGTGCCAGCAGTAGCGGGGTCTATGGCTACACCTTC. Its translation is CASSSGVYGYTF.

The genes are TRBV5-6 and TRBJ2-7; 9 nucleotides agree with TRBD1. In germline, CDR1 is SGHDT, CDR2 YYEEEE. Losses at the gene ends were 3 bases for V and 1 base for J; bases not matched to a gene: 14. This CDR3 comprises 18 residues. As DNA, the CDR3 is TGTGCCAGCAGCTCCCCTAGGGGTGGACAGGGGTTATCCTACGAGCAGTACTTC. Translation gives CASSSPRGGQGLSYEQYF.

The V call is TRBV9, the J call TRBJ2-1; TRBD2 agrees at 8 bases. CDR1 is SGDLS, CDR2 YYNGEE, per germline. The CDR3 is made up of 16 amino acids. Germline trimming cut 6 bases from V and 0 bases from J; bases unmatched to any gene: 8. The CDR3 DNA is TGTGCCAGCACCGCAGCGGGGGCAAGCTCCTACAATGAGCAGTTCTTC. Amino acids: CASTAAGASSYNEQFF.

CDR3: CAWSRDYDQPQHF. CDR3 nucleotides: TGTGCCTGGAGTAGAGACTATGATCAGCCCCAGCATTTT. V and J are TRBV30 and TRBJ1-5, with unresolved D. CDR1 is GTSNPN, CDR2 SVGIG, per germline (reference sequence). V lost 2 bases, J lost 5 bases, and 10 bases lay in between. This CDR3 has 13 amino acids.

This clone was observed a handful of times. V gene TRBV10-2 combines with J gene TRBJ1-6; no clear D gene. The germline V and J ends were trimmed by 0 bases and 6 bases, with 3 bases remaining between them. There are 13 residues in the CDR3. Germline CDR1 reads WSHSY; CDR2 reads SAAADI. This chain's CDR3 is CASSESINSPLHF. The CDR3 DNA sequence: TGCGCCAGCAGTGAGTCCATTAATTCACCCCTCCACTTT.

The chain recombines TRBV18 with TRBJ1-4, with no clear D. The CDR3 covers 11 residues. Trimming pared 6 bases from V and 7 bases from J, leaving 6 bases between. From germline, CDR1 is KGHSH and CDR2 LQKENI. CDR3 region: CASSRSEKLFF. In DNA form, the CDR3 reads TGTGCCAGCTCCCGGAGTGAAAAACTGTTTTTT.

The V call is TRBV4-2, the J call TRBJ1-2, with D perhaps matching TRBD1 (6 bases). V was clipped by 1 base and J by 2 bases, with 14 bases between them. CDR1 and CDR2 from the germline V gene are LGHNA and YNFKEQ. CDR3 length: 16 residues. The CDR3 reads CASSQVVDRLNYGYTF. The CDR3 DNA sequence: TGTGCCAGCAGCCAAGTCGTGGACAGACTAAACTATGGCTACACCTTC.

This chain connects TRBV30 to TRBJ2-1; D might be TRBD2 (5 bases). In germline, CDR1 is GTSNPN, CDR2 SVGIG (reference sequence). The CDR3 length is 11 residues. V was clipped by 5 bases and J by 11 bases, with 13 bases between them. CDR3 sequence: CAWSLGVQQFF. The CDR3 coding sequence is TGTGCCTGGTCTCTCGGGGTTCAGCAGTTCTTC.

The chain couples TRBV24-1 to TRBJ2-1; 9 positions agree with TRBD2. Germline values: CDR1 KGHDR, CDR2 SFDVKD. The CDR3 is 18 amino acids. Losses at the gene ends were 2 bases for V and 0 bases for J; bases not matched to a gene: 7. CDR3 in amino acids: CATSDSGTSIDSYNEQFF. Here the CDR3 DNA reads TGTGCCACCAGTGATTCCGGGACTAGCATAGACTCCTACAATGAGCAGTTCTTC.

In DNA form, the CDR3 reads TGTGCCAGTAGTTTATCTGTTCTAGCGGGAGTCGGGTACAATGAGCAGTTCTTC. Amino acid sequence: CASSLSVLAGVGYNEQFF. V usage is TRBV19 and J usage is TRBJ2-1; TRBD2 matches at 10 bases. J gave up 4 bases and V 5 bases, and 14 bases lay outside the gene matches. The CDR3 totals 18 residues. Germline CDR1 and CDR2: LNHDA and SQIVND (reference sequence).

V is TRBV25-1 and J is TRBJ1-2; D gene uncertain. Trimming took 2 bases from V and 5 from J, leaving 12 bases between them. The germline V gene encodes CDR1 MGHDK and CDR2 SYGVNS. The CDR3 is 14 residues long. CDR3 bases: TGTGCCAGCAGTGAAAGCGGCCAGATGTATGGCTACACCTTC. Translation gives CASSESGQMYGYTF.

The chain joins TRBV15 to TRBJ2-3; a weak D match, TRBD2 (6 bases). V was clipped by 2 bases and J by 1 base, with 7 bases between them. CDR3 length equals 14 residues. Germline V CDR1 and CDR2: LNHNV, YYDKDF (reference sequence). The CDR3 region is CATSRWRGTDTQYF. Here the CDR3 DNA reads TGTGCCACCAGCAGATGGAGGGGCACAGATACGCAGTATTTT.